Below are 3 T cell receptor beta chains sequenced from a single sample in a study of T cell clones after liver transplantation. Repertoires were generated with immunoSEQ multiplex PCR, while TCRdb's copy carries only in-frame clones and drops some. The top ten hold over 0.9% of the sample, which has 68,000 or so clones, 85% to 95% seen once. The material sequenced was CD4+ T cells from blood, taken about 25 months after liver transplant. The source of these receptors is a human patient who received a liver transplant. Some T cells may be transferred from the graft donor.

This chain uses TRBV7-6 with TRBJ2-1; TRBD1 is a possible D gene (6 bases). Germline-derived CDR1 and CDR2 are SGHVS and FNYEAQ. V was pared by 5 bases and J by 0 bases, with 14 bases between. The CDR3 loop spans 16 amino acids. The CDR3 DNA reads as TGTGCCAGCAGCCCCGACAGGTCAAGCTCCTACAATGAGCAGTTCTTC. Amino acid sequence: CASSPDRSSSYNEQFF.

The chain couples TRBV7-2 to TRBJ2-7; no definite D call. CDR3 length: 14 residues. Germline assignment: CDR1 SGHTA and CDR2 FQGNSA. The ends were cut back, 4 bases at V and 0 bases at J, with 10 bases in the middle. In nucleotides, the CDR3 is TGTGCCAGCAGCTGGGTGGGGTCCTCCTACGAGCAGTACTTC. Amino acid sequence: CASSWVGSSYEQYF.

V usage is TRBV30 and J usage is TRBJ1-1; TRBD1 agrees at 7 bases. The CDR3 is 12 residues long. Trimming took 3 bases from V and 5 from J; bases not matched to a gene: 3. Looked up from germline, CDR1 is GTSNPN and CDR2 is SVGIG (reference sequence). The CDR3 DNA follows: TGTGCCTGGAGCAGGGGGAGGACTGAAGCTTTCTTT. Its translation is CAWSRGRTEAFF.